Listed here are 26 T cell receptor beta chains from one sample, sequenced in a study of cytomegalovirus exposure and HLA in healthy donors. PCR involved 60 Vbeta and 13 Jbeta primers. Data came from immunoSEQ multiplex PCR; TCRdb stores just in-frame clones and leaves some out. The table shows 150,000 to 200,000 clones, with approximately 80% occurring only once. Sequencing input: PBMCs. These receptors all come from a woman aged 18-30 years in good health and CMV-seropositive.

The V gene is TRBV30, the J gene TRBJ2-2; 11 nucleotides agree with TRBD1. Germline V gene data show CDR1 as GTSNPN and CDR2 as SVGIG (reference sequence). Losses at the gene ends were 8 bases for V and 6 bases for J; bases not matched to a gene: 5. The length of the CDR3 is 13 residues. The CDR3 loop reads CAGPGQGAGELFF. The CDR3 DNA is TGTGCCGGGCCGGGACAGGGGGCCGGGGAGCTGTTTTTT. Drawing the rest from reference TRBV30 and TRBJ2-2, the complete variable domain is SQTIHQWPATLVQPVGSPLSLECTVEGTSNPNLYWYRQAAGRGLQLLFYSVGIGQISSEVPQNLSASRPQDRQFILSSKKLLLSDSGFYLCAGPGQGAGELFFGEGSRLTVL.

This clone has more than one count but fewer than ten. The V call is TRBV6-5, the J call TRBJ2-7; 8 bases are shared with TRBD1. The germline V gene encodes CDR1 MNHEY and CDR2 SVGAGI. CDR3 length equals 14 residues. With 4 bases clipped from V and 4 bases from J, the junction kept 6 bases outside the gene matches. The CDR3 DNA reads TGTGCCAGCAGTTCCCTGACAGGGGTATACGAGCAGTACTTC. As protein: CASSSLTGVYEQYF.

The chain has TRBV19 and TRBJ1-2; D gene uncertain. Trimming left V 3 bases short and J 4 bases short, with 6 bases between. CDR1 LNHDA and CDR2 SQIVND come from the germline V gene (reference sequence). The CDR3 runs to 12 residues. The CDR3 DNA reads as TGTGCCAGTAGTATTGCGGGCTATGGCTACACCTTC. This gives the protein CASSIAGYGYTF.

This clone was seen more than once but under ten times. The chain links TRBV7-2 to TRBJ2-3; TRBD2 might be the D (6 bases). Germline-derived CDR1 and CDR2 are SGHTA and FQGNSA. Trimming took 5 bases from V and 0 from J, leaving 18 bases between them. This CDR3 has 17 residues. This chain's CDR3 is CASSPQPSGTSTDTQYF. The CDR3 nucleotides are TGTGCCAGCAGCCCCCAACCCTCCGGGACTAGCACAGATACGCAGTATTTT.

This clone came up once. The rearrangement links TRBV5-1 to TRBJ2-5, with D perhaps TRBD1 (8 bases). The germline CDR1 and CDR2 sequences are SGHRS and YFSETQ. This CDR3 spans 15 amino acids. Between the trimmed V and J ends, which lost 4 bases and 3 bases, there was a span of 16 bases. CDR3 DNA sequence: TGCGCCAGCAGCCGACAGGGGACTATTGAAGAGACCCAGTACTTC. Its protein product is CASSRQGTIEETQYF.

The V gene is TRBV7-9, the J gene TRBJ1-6, with D perhaps TRBD1 (5 bases). This CDR3 is built from 16 residues. V was clipped by 2 bases and J by 1 base, with 9 bases between them. CDR1 and CDR2 (germline): SEHNR, FQNEAQ (reference sequence). This chain's CDR3 is CASSLQGGSYNSPLHF. The DNA of the CDR3 is TGTGCCAGCAGCTTACAGGGAGGATCCTATAATTCACCCCTCCACTTT.

The chain carries TRBV4-3 and TRBJ2-7, with TRBD1 as a possible D gene (6 bases). The V gene lost 5 bases and the J gene lost 2 bases, with 22 bases spanning the gap. CDR1 is LGHNA, CDR2 YSLEER, per germline. The CDR3 is 17 amino acids. CDR3 protein: CASSYDLNRVTPYEQYF. The CDR3 DNA sequence: TGCGCCAGCAGCTACGATTTAAACAGGGTCACCCCCTACGAGCAGTACTTC.

The V gene is TRBV7-2, the J gene TRBJ1-1, with D hard to call. Trimming took off 4 bases at V and 3 bases at J, with 15 bases between the two ends. The CDR3 spans 15 residues. Germline-derived CDR1 and CDR2 are SGHTA and FQGNSA. The CDR3: CASSSTAGGHTEAFF. The CDR3 DNA reads as TGTGCCAGCAGCTCCACCGCAGGAGGACACACTGAAGCTTTCTTT.

The CDR3 region is CSVGVLGAETQYF. DNA for the CDR3: TGCAGCGTTGGCGTTCTTGGTGCAGAGACCCAGTACTTC. The J gene is TRBJ2-5, the V gene TRBV29-1; D remains unclear. Germline-derived CDR1 and CDR2 are SQVTM and ANQGSEA. The CDR3 runs 13 residues. Trimming removed 4 bases at V and 4 bases at J, with 13 bases between.

The V call is TRBV6-1, the J call TRBJ1-1; D is possibly TRBD1 (5 bases). The CDR3 loop spans 14 amino acids. The germline CDR1 and CDR2 sequences are MNHNS and SASEGT. V was cut by 6 bases and J by 2 bases, with 13 bases left in between. CDR3 DNA: TGTGCCAGCAGCCTGACAGTAACCAACACTGAAGCTTTCTTT. It specifies CASSLTVTNTEAFF.

V usage is TRBV6-1 and J usage is TRBJ1-2; D ambiguous. The germline CDR1 and CDR2 sequences are MNHNS and SASEGT. The germline V and J ends were trimmed by 2 bases and 5 bases, with 12 bases remaining between them. The CDR3 consists of 14 residues. The CDR3 DNA sequence: TGTGCCAGCAGTGAATCTTTTTTCGGGTATGGCTACACCTTC. The encoded protein is CASSESFFGYGYTF.

The CDR3 reads CASSPRGLYGYTF. CDR3 DNA sequence: TGTGCCAGCAGTCCCAGGGGGCTCTATGGCTACACCTTC. The chain uses TRBV6-1 and TRBJ1-2; 8 nucleotides agree with TRBD1. The V and J ends lost 5 bases and 4 bases, in that order; junction bases with no gene match: 3. Germline CDR1 reads MNHNS; CDR2 reads SASEGT. The CDR3 runs 13 residues.

This clone came up once. This sequence joins TRBV6-5 and TRBJ2-3; TRBD2 matches at 7 bases. Trimming at V came to 6 bases and at J to 4 bases, leaving 1 base not matched to a gene. Germline lookup yields CDR1 MNHEY and CDR2 SVGAGI. The CDR3 is made up of 12 amino acids. CDR3 DNA sequence: TGTGCCAGCAGCCGGGGGGCAGATACGCAGTATTTT. Protein sequence: CASSRGADTQYF.

The chain recombines TRBV21-1 with TRBJ2-1; no check of the table's D call, TRBD1, against the DNA was made. TRBV21-1 is annotated as a pseudogene. The CDR3 runs to 12 residues. The CDR3 loop is CASSKGANEQFF. The CDR3 DNA reads TGTGCCAGCAGCAAAGGGGCCAATGAGCAGTTCTTC.

The chain uses TRBV13 and TRBJ2-7; 13 bases line up with TRBD2. After removal of 5 bases from V and 4 bases from J, the junction contained 5 bases not matched to a gene. Germline V gene sequence: CDR1 PRHDT, CDR2 FYEKMQ (reference sequence). The CDR3 covers 15 residues. For the CDR3, the DNA is TGTGCCAGCAGCCCGCGGACTAGCGGGGGATACGAGCAGTACTTC. Its translation is CASSPRTSGGYEQYF.

The gene calls are TRBV10-3 and TRBJ2-7; a possible D gene is TRBD1 (6 bases). Germline-derived CDR1 and CDR2 are ENHRY and SYGVKD. The length of the CDR3 is 13 residues. Trimming took 6 bases from V and 3 from J, leaving 12 bases between them. The CDR3 loop is CAISQDRIYEQYF. The CDR3 coding sequence is TGTGCCATCAGCCAAGACAGGATCTACGAGCAGTACTTC.

V and J are TRBV20-1 and TRBJ1-1, with TRBD1 as a possible D gene (6 bases). Looked up from germline, CDR1 is DFQATT and CDR2 is SNEGSKA (reference sequence). The CDR3 contains 11 residues. Trimming left V 6 bases short and J 7 bases short, with 12 bases between. The CDR3 DNA sequence: TGCAGTGCCAGGCTCAGGGGTGAAGCTTTCTTT. This gives the protein CSARLRGEAFF.

This clone was recorded only once. The chain carries TRBV9 and TRBJ1-3; D possibly corresponds to TRBD1 (6 bases). CDR1 and CDR2 (germline): SGDLS, YYNGEE. V lost 0 bases, J lost 0 bases, and 7 bases lay in between. CDR3 length equals 15 residues. This chain's CDR3 is CASSVGGGSGNTIYF. CDR3 in DNA: TGTGCCAGCAGCGTAGGAGGGGGCTCTGGAAACACCATATATTTT.

V is TRBV6-5 and J is TRBJ2-3; 11 bases are shared with TRBD2. The CDR3 is 15 amino acids. Losses at the gene ends were 6 bases for V and 6 bases for J; bases not matched to a gene: 8. The germline V gene encodes CDR1 MNHEY and CDR2 SVGAGI. This chain's CDR3 is CASSPGLAGWDTQYF. The CDR3 DNA reads TGTGCCAGCAGCCCCGGACTAGCGGGCTGGGATACGCAGTATTTT.

This clone was detected once. The V call is TRBV19, the J call TRBJ1-1, with D tentatively TRBD1 (6 bases). This CDR3 comprises 14 residues. Deletions cut 9 bases from V and 6 bases from J, with 20 bases between. Germline CDR1 reads LNHDA; CDR2 reads SQIVND (reference sequence). The CDR3: CASRVGAGDAEAFF. CDR3 DNA: TGTGCCAGCAGGGTGGGGGCGGGTGATGCTGAAGCTTTCTTT. Supplemented by reference TRBV19 and TRBJ1-1, the full variable domain reads DGGITQSPKYLFRKEGQNVTLSCEQNLNHDAMYWYRQDPGQGLRLIYYSQIVNDFQKGDIAEGYSVSREKKESFPLTVTSAQKNPTAFYLCASRVGAGDAEAFFGQGTRLTVV.

This chain uses TRBV5-6 with TRBJ1-2, with D tentatively TRBD1 (6 bases). This CDR3 spans 14 amino acids. V gave up 7 bases and J gave up 0 bases, with 13 bases separating them. Germline CDR1 and CDR2: SGHDT and YYEEEE. CDR3 in amino acids: CASEQKGANYGYTF. DNA of the CDR3: TGTGCCAGCGAACAAAAGGGGGCTAACTATGGCTACACCTTC.

This rearrangement joins TRBV6-5 to TRBJ2-5; 9 bases agree with TRBD2. The germline CDR1 and CDR2 sequences are MNHEY and SVGAGI. CDR3 size: 16 residues. Unmatched junction bases numbered 9, after V lost 4 bases and J lost 3 bases. CDR3 sequence: CASSWTIAGEKETQYF. The CDR3 nucleotides read TGTGCCAGCAGTTGGACTATAGCGGGGGAAAAAGAGACCCAGTACTTC.

This clone was detected a few times. This sequence joins TRBV4-1 and TRBJ2-2, with TRBD2 as a possible D gene (5 bases). Trimming stripped 6 bases from V and 2 bases from J, with 22 bases between. The CDR3 contains 18 residues. Germline V gives CDR1 MGHRA, CDR2 YSYEKL. The CDR3: CASSYLRTAGINTGELFF. The CDR3 DNA sequence: TGCGCCAGCAGTTACTTGCGGACCGCCGGGATAAACACCGGGGAGCTGTTTTTT.

V gene TRBV6-5 combines with J gene TRBJ1-5; D is possibly TRBD1 (5 bases). CDR1 and CDR2 from the germline V gene are MNHEY and SVGAGI. CDR3 length equals 15 residues. Trimming cost V 6 bases and J 6 bases, with 18 bases left between them. The CDR3 DNA reads as TGTGCCAGCAGCCAAATGACGGGCGGGGGTCAGCCCCAGCATTTT. It encodes CASSQMTGGGQPQHF.

The table lists this clone with a count of one. The rearrangement joins TRBV28 to TRBJ2-5; D unclear. Gene TRBJ2-7 matches the end of the DNA better, so the J call may be wrong. This CDR3 region has 13 residues. Germline-derived CDR1 and CDR2 are MDHEN and SYDVKM. The CDR3 bases are TGTGCCAGCAGTTTATCGAGCTCCTACGAGCAGTACTTC. Protein: CASSLSSSYEQYF.

The chain uses TRBV7-2 and TRBJ2-1; D is unclear. Trimming shortened V by 4 bases and J by 0 bases, and 10 bases separated the two germline ends. Germline CDR1 is SGHTA and CDR2 is FQGNSA. CDR3 length equals 15 residues. CDR3 loop: CASSYISSSYNEQFF. The CDR3 DNA reads TGTGCCAGCAGCTACATATCTAGCTCCTACAATGAGCAGTTCTTC.